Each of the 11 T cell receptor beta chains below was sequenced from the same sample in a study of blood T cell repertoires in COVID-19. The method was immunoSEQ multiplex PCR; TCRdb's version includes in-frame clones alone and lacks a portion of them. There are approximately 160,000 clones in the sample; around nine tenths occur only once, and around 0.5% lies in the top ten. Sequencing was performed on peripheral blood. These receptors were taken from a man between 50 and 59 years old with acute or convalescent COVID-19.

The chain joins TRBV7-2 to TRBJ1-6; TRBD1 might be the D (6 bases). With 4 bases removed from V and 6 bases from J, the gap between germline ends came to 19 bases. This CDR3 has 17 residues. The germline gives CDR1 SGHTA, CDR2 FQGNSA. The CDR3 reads CASSSGQLRGFNSPLHF. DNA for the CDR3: TGTGCCAGCAGCTCCGGACAGTTACGGGGCTTTAATTCACCCCTCCACTTT.

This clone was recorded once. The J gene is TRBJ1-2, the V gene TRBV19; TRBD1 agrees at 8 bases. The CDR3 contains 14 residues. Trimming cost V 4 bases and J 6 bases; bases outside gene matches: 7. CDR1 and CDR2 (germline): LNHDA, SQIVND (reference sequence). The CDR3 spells CASSSETGEDGYTF. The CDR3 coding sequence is TGTGCCAGTAGTAGCGAGACAGGGGAGGATGGCTACACCTTC.

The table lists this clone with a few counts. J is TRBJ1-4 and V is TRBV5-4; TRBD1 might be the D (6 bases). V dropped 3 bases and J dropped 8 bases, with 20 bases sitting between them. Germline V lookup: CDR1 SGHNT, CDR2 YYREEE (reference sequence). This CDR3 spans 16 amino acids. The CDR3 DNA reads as TGTGCCAGCAGCTCCACGGGGGGCACGGCGGGGGAAAAACTGTTTTTT. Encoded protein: CASSSTGGTAGEKLFF.

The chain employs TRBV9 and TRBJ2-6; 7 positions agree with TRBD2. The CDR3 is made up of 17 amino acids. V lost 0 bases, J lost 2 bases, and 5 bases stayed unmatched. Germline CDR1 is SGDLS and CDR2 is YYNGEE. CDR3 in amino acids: CASSVAGGGAGANVLTF. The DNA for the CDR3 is TGTGCCAGCAGCGTAGCTGGGGGAGGGGCTGGGGCCAACGTCCTGACTTTC.

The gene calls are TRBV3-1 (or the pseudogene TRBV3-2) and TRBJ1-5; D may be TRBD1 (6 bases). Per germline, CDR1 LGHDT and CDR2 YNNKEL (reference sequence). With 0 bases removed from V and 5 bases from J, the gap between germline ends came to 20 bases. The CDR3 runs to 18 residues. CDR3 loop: CASSQDSEGGPSYQPQHF. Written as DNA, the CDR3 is TGTGCCAGCAGCCAAGATAGTGAAGGGGGACCATCCTATCAGCCCCAGCATTTT.

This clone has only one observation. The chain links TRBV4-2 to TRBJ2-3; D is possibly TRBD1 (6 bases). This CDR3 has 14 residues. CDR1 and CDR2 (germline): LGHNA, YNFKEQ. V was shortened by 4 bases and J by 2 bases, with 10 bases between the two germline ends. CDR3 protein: CASSLRDTTDTQYF. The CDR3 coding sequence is TGTGCCAGCAGCCTCCGGGACACCACAGATACGCAGTATTTT.

The CDR3: CAWSGGQGHGETQYF. In DNA form, the CDR3 reads TGTGCCTGGAGTGGGGGACAAGGACATGGAGAGACCCAGTACTTC. The V call is TRBV30, the J call TRBJ2-5; perhaps TRBD1 as D (6 bases). The CDR3 is 15 amino acids. In germline, CDR1 is GTSNPN, CDR2 SVGIG (reference sequence). The V end lost 1 base, the J end lost 4 bases, and 16 bases lay between the germline ends.

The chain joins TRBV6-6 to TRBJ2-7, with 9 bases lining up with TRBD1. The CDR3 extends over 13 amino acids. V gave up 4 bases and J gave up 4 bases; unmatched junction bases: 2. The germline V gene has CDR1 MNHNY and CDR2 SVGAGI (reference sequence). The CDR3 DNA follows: TGTGCCAGCAGTTGGGACAGGGAGTACGAGCAGTACGTC. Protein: CASSWDREYEQYV.

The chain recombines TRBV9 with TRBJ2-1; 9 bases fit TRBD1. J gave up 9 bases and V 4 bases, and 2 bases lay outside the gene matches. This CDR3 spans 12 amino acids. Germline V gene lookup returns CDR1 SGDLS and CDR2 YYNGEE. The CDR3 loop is CASSRQGGEQFF. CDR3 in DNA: TGTGCCAGCAGCAGACAGGGGGGTGAGCAGTTCTTC.

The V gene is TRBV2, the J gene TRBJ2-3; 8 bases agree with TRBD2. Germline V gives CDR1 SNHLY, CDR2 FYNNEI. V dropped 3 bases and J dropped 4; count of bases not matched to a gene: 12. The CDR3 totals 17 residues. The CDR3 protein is CASSDPAERERPDTQYF. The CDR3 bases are TGTGCCAGCAGTGACCCGGCGGAGCGGGAGAGACCAGATACGCAGTATTTT.

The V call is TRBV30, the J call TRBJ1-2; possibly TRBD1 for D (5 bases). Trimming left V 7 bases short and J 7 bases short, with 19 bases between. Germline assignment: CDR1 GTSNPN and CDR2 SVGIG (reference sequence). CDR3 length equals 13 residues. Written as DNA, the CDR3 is TGTGCCTACCCCGTCCGGGGGGAAGCTGGCTACACCTTC. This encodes CAYPVRGEAGYTF.